One and the same sample provided the 26 T cell receptor beta chains below, sequenced in a study of T cell responses to AZD1222 COVID-19 vaccine. Sequencing used immunoSEQ multiplex PCR; TCRdb keeps in-frame clones, though not all of them. The table has 50,000 to 55,000 clones, approximately 88% seen once. The source material was peripheral blood, sampled on day 0 of AZD1222 vaccination. Receptors originate from an adult in good health.

V and J are TRBV18 and TRBJ1-2; the D gene is possibly TRBD1 (6 bases). The germline gives CDR1 KGHSH, CDR2 LQKENI. This CDR3 is 14 amino acids long. Trimming shortened V by 4 bases and J by 8 bases, and 17 bases separated the two germline ends. DNA of the CDR3: TGTGCCAGCTCACGCTCAGGGGAGCGTGGCGGCTACACCTTC. Protein product: CASSRSGERGGYTF.

This clone was recorded only once. The chain combines TRBV24-1 with TRBJ2-7; no firm D call. Germline loops: CDR1 KGHDR, CDR2 SFDVKD. V was cut by 3 bases and J by 2 bases, with 7 bases left in between. This CDR3 has 13 amino acids. The CDR3 sequence is CATSDGVAYEQYF. CDR3 nucleotide sequence: TGTGCCACCAGTGATGGCGTAGCCTACGAGCAGTACTTC.

The gene calls are TRBV10-3 and TRBJ1-1, with D possibly being TRBD1 (5 bases). CDR1 is ENHRY and CDR2 is SYGVKD in the germline V gene. V lost 3 bases, J lost 2 bases, and 13 bases lay in between. The CDR3 covers 15 residues. The CDR3 region has the DNA TGTGCCATCAGTGAAGATCCAGGGACTAACACTGAAGCTTTCTTT. Amino acid sequence: CAISEDPGTNTEAFF.

The chain carries TRBV7-2 and TRBJ1-5, with 8 bases aligning to TRBD1. Unmatched junction bases numbered 5, after V lost 5 bases and J lost 5 bases. This CDR3 has 14 residues. Germline CDR1 is SGHTA and CDR2 is FQGNSA. The CDR3 sequence: CASSRGQGYQPQHF. DNA for the CDR3: TGTGCCAGCAGCCGTGGACAGGGCTATCAGCCCCAGCATTTT.

In this sample, this clone turned up once. The gene calls are TRBV7-2 and TRBJ2-3; 11 nucleotides match TRBD2. This CDR3 has 15 residues. The J segment lost 6 bases and the V segment lost 0 bases, leaving 2 bases of the junction unmatched. CDR1 is SGHTA, CDR2 FQGNSA, per germline. CDR3 amino acids: CASSLAASGRDTQYF. The CDR3 nucleotides read TGTGCCAGCAGCTTAGCGGCTAGCGGGAGGGATACGCAGTATTTT.

This rearrangement joins TRBV10-2 to TRBJ1-1; the D is unclear. CDR3 length equals 14 residues. Germline V gene data show CDR1 as WSHSY and CDR2 as SAAADI. V was trimmed by 6 bases and J by 1 base, leaving 12 bases between them. The CDR3 DNA follows: TGCGCCAGCAGGGTCCGGACGGCGAACACTGAAGCTTTCTTT. This sequence encodes CASRVRTANTEAFF.

The chain couples TRBV3-1 (or the pseudogene TRBV3-2) to TRBJ2-7, with a tentative D call TRBD1 (6 bases). The CDR3 totals 13 residues. Trimming pared 5 bases from V and 0 bases from J, leaving 8 bases between. Germline V gives CDR1 LGHDT, CDR2 YNNKEL (reference sequence). The DNA for the CDR3 is TGTGCCAGCAGCGACAGGAACTCCTACGAGCAGTACTTC. Translated, it gives CASSDRNSYEQYF.

V gene TRBV9 combines with J gene TRBJ1-1, with D possibly matching TRBD1 (5 bases). This CDR3 region has 15 residues. Looked up from germline, CDR1 is SGDLS and CDR2 is YYNGEE. Deletions cut 1 base from V and 4 bases from J, with 14 bases between. The CDR3 sequence is CASSVPRGGSTEAFF. The CDR3 DNA reads TGTGCCAGCAGCGTACCCCGGGGGGGGAGCACTGAAGCTTTCTTT.

V usage is TRBV28 and J usage is TRBJ1-3; TRBD1 matches at 7 bases. Germline loops: CDR1 MDHEN, CDR2 SYDVKM. The CDR3 has 15 residues. The ends lost 7 bases at V and 4 bases at J; junction bases unmatched: 10. CDR3 bases: TGTGCCAGCAAACCGGGACAGCGATCAGGAAACACCATATATTTT. It is translated as CASKPGQRSGNTIYF.

The V and J genes are TRBV6-5 and TRBJ1-1, with D possibly matching TRBD1 (5 bases). The CDR3 length is 15 residues. Looked up from germline, CDR1 is MNHEY and CDR2 is SVGAGI. The V end lost 6 bases, the J end lost 2 bases, and 16 bases lay between the germline ends. CDR3 nucleotides: TGTGCCAGCAGCCTGGGACCCGTCCCCAACACTGAAGCTTTCTTT. Residues: CASSLGPVPNTEAFF.

The V and J genes are TRBV7-9 and TRBJ1-6; D ambiguous. Germline-derived CDR1 and CDR2 are SEHNR and FQNEAQ (reference sequence). The CDR3 spans 15 residues. Trimming shortened V by 3 bases and J by 0 bases, and 6 bases separated the two germline ends. CDR3 in amino acids: CASSLGVSYNSPLHF. CDR3 DNA sequence: TGTGCCAGCAGCTTGGGCGTCTCCTATAATTCACCCCTCCACTTT.

This sequence joins TRBV11-3 and TRBJ1-2; 7 bases are shared with TRBD1. The CDR3 loop spans 15 amino acids. V trimming: 6 bases; J trimming: 7 bases; junction bases outside the gene matches: 14. From germline, CDR1 is SGHNT and CDR2 YENEEA. The CDR3 DNA sequence: TGTGCCAGCAGGGGGGGCACAGGGGTCTTCGGTGGCTACACCTTC. This codes for CASRGGTGVFGGYTF. Full variable domain (missing parts from reference TRBV11-3 and TRBJ1-2): EAGVVQSPRYKIIEKKQPVAFWCNPISGHNTLYWYLQNLGQGPELLIRYENEEAVDDSQLPKDRFSAERLKGVDSTLKIQPAELGDSAVYLCASRGGTGVFGGYTFGSGTRLTVV.

The V gene is TRBV3-1 (or the pseudogene TRBV3-2), the J gene TRBJ1-1, with no clear D. The CDR3 runs 20 residues. The germline gives CDR1 LGHDT, CDR2 YNNKEL (reference sequence). V gave up 0 bases and J gave up 0 bases, with 23 bases separating them. Written as DNA, the CDR3 is TGTGCCAGCAGCCAAGAAGAGCCAGTGAGCTGGGTCTTGATGAACACTGAAGCTTTCTTT. This encodes CASSQEEPVSWVLMNTEAFF.

V usage is TRBV7-6 and J usage is TRBJ1-1, with D unclear. Trimming cost V 6 bases and J 0 bases, with 20 bases left between them. CDR1 and CDR2 from the germline V gene are SGHVS and FNYEAQ. This CDR3 region has 17 residues. CDR3 amino acids: CASSLKRGRRLNTEAFF. CDR3 sequence (DNA): TGTGCCAGCAGTTTAAAACGAGGACGTAGGTTGAACACTGAAGCTTTCTTT.

This rearrangement joins TRBV11-2 to TRBJ2-3; 7 bases align to TRBD2. J was trimmed by 6 bases and V by 4 bases; bases with no gene match: 10. This CDR3 spans 15 amino acids. The V gene's germline CDR1 is SGHAT and CDR2 FQNNGV. Here the CDR3 DNA reads TGTGCCAGCAGCTCTCCGGGACTAACCTCGGATACGCAGTATTTT. The encoded protein is CASSSPGLTSDTQYF.

The chain couples TRBV9 to TRBJ2-1; the match to TRBD2 covers 9 bases. V was pared by 4 bases and J by 15 bases, with 14 bases of the junction left unmatched. CDR1 is SGDLS and CDR2 is YYNGEE in the germline V gene. The CDR3 length is 14 residues. CDR3 DNA: TGTGCCAGCAGCACGACTAGCGGAGGGGATCTGGGGTTCTTC. Its translation is CASSTTSGGDLGFF.

V usage is TRBV6-6 and J usage is TRBJ2-5; 12 bases match TRBD1. J gave up 5 bases and V 2 bases, and 0 bases lay outside the gene matches. Germline CDR1 and CDR2: MNHNY and SVGAGI (reference sequence). The CDR3 is 14 residues long. CDR3 nucleotides: TGTGCCAGCAGTTACGGGACAGGGGGCGAGACCCAGTACTTC. As protein: CASSYGTGGETQYF.

This chain joins TRBV19 and TRBJ1-5, with D possibly matching TRBD1 (5 bases). Looked up from germline, CDR1 is LNHDA and CDR2 is SQIVND (reference sequence). V lost 2 bases and J lost 1, with 12 bases in between. The CDR3 is 16 residues long. This CDR3 is CASSIWQGGSNQPQHF. CDR3 nucleotides: TGTGCCAGTAGTATATGGCAGGGTGGAAGCAATCAGCCCCAGCATTTT.

V gene TRBV6-2 or TRBV6-3 combines with J gene TRBJ1-4; D gene ambiguous. The CDR3 spans 13 residues. Trimming left V 2 bases short and J 7 bases short, with 8 bases between. The V gene's germline CDR1 is MNHEY and CDR2 SVGEGT. The CDR3 DNA reads as TGTGCCAGCAGTTACCGAGGCCCTGAAAAACTGTTTTTT. It codes for CASSYRGPEKLFF.

The V call is TRBV5-6, the J call TRBJ2-6; D is unclear. The CDR3 has 14 amino acids. Germline CDR1 SGHDT, CDR2 YYEEEE. Trimming shortened V by 6 bases and J by 1 base, and 8 bases separated the two germline ends. CDR3 protein: CASTHISGANVLTF. CDR3 coding DNA: TGTGCCAGCACCCACATATCTGGGGCCAACGTCCTGACTTTC.

The rearrangement links TRBV7-8 to TRBJ2-1, with TRBD2 matching 8 bases. CDR3 length equals 16 residues. From germline, CDR1 is SGHVS and CDR2 FQNEAQ. J gave up 6 bases and V 1 base, and 8 bases lay outside the gene matches. The CDR3 nucleotides are TGTGCCAGCAGCTTAGTATTAGCGGGGTCCGGCAATGAGCAGTTCTTC. Translated: CASSLVLAGSGNEQFF.

The chain recombines TRBV5-4 with TRBJ2-1; D gene uncertain. The CDR3 consists of 16 residues. Germline values: CDR1 SGHNT, CDR2 YYREEE (reference sequence). V was pared by 0 bases and J by 2 bases, with 12 bases between. The CDR3 is CASSLVYEGPYNEQFF. The CDR3 bases are TGTGCCAGCAGCTTGGTATACGAAGGGCCCTACAATGAGCAGTTCTTC.

This clone was recorded once. The V and J genes are TRBV12-3 or TRBV12-4 and TRBJ2-7, with a possible D match to TRBD2 (5 bases). The CDR3 has 12 amino acids. V lost 5 bases and J lost 3, with 8 bases in between. CDR3 residues: CASSPGSYEQYF. For the CDR3, the DNA is TGTGCCAGCAGTCCTGGGAGCTACGAGCAGTACTTC.

The chain carries TRBV6-2 or TRBV6-3 and TRBJ2-4; no reliable D call. The germline V gene encodes CDR1 MNHEY and CDR2 SVGEGT. V gave up 2 bases and J gave up 5 bases, with 10 bases separating them. The CDR3 is 14 amino acids. This CDR3 is CASSYGGTQNIQYF. The CDR3 nucleotides read TGTGCCAGCAGTTACGGTGGCACTCAAAACATTCAGTACTTC.

This clone has a handful of counts. The CDR3 region is CASSLARRYEQFF. CDR3 bases: TGCGCCAGCAGCTTGGCCCGGCGCTATGAGCAGTTCTTC. The chain carries TRBV5-1 and TRBJ2-1; no reliable D call. CDR1 is SGHRS and CDR2 is YFSETQ in the germline V gene. The CDR3 covers 13 residues. Trimming shortened V by 0 bases and J by 8 bases, and 9 bases separated the two germline ends.

The chain uses TRBV5-1 and TRBJ2-3, with 8 positions matching TRBD1. Germline assignment: CDR1 SGHRS and CDR2 YFSETQ. J lost 6 bases, V lost 6 bases, and 12 bases had no gene match. The CDR3 contains 15 residues. In DNA form, the CDR3 reads TGCGCCAGCACCGGTGGGGCAGGGGGCGACGATACGCAGTATTTT. It specifies CASTGGAGGDDTQYF.